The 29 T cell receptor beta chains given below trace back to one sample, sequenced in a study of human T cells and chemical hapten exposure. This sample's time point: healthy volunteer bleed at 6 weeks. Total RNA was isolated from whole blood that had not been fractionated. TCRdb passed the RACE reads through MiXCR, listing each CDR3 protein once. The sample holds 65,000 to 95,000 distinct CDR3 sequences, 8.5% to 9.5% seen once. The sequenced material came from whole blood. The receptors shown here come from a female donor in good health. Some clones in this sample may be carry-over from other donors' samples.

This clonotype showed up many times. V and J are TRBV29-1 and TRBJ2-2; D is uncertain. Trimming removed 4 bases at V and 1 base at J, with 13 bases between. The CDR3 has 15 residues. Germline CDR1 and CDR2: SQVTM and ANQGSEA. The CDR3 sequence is CSVVGNGRNTGELFF. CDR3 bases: TGCAGCGTTGTTGGGAACGGACGGAACACCGGGGAGCTGTTTTTT.

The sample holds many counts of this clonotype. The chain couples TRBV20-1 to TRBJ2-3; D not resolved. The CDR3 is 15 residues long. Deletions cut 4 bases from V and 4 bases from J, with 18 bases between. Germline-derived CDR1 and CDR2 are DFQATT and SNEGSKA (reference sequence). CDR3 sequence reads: CSANPLGSFADTQYF. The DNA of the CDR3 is TGCAGTGCTAACCCACTCGGCTCATTTGCAGATACGCAGTATTTT.

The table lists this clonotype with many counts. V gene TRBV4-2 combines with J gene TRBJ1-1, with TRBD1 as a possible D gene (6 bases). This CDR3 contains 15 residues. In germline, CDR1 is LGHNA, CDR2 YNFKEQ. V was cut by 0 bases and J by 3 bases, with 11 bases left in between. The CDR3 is CASSQEYRADTEAFF. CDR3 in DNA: TGTGCCAGCAGCCAAGAATACAGGGCAGACACTGAAGCTTTCTTT.

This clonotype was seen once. CDR3 in amino acids: CASSAPGRVGAGEQYF. The CDR3 DNA reads as TGTGCCAGCAGTGCCCCAGGTAGGGTGGGAGCGGGCGAGCAGTACTTC. This sequence joins TRBV6-5 and TRBJ2-7, with a possible D match to TRBD2 (6 bases). The CDR3 is 16 residues long. Germline CDR1 and CDR2: MNHEY and SVGAGI. V was shortened by 5 bases and J by 6 bases, with 23 bases between the two germline ends.

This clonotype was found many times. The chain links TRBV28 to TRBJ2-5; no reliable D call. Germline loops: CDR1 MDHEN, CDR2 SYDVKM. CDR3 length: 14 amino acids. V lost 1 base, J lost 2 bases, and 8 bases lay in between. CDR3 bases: TGTGCCAGCAGTTTATACGCCCGTCAAGAGACCCAGTACTTC. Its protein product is CASSLYARQETQYF.

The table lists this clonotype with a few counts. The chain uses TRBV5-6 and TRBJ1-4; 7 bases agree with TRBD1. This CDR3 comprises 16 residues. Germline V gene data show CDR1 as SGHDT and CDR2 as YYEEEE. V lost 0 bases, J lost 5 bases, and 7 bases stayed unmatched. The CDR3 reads CASSLAGTAVNEKLFF. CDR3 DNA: TGTGCCAGCAGCTTGGCCGGGACAGCAGTAAATGAAAAACTGTTTTTT.

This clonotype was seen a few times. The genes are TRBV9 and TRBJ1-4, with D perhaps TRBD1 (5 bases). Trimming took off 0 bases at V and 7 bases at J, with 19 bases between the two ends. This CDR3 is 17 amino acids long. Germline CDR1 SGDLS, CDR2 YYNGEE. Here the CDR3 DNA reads TGTGCCAGCAGCGTAGCGGATATACGACAGTCCGCTGAAAAACTGTTTTTT. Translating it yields CASSVADIRQSAEKLFF.

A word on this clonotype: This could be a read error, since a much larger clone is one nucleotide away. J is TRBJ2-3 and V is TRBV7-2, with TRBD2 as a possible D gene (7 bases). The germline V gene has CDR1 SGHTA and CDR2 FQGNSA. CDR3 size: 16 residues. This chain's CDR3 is CVSSLWGGASTDTQYF. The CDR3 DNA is TGTGTCAGCAGCTTATGGGGGGGGGCTAGCACAGATACGCAGTATTTT.

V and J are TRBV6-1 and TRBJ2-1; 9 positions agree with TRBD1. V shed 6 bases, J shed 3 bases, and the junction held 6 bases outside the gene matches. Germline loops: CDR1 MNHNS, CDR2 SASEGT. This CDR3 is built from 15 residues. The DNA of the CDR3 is TGTGCCAGCAGGAAACCGGGACAGGGCTACAATGAGCAGTTCTTC. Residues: CASRKPGQGYNEQFF.

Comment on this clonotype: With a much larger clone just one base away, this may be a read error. The CDR3 is CASSQSVTHIYGYTF. CDR3 nucleotides: TGTGCCAGCAGTCAAAGCGTGACACATATCTATGGCTACACCTTC. The chain recombines TRBV12-3 or TRBV12-4 with TRBJ1-2; D is unresolved. The CDR3 runs 15 residues. V lost 5 bases to trimming and J lost 4 bases, with 17 bases between them.

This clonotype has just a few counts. The CDR3: CASSQEALIAVEQYF. The CDR3 DNA reads TGCGCCAGCAGCCAAGAGGCTCTAATAGCGGTGGAGCAGTACTTC. The genes are TRBV4-3 and TRBJ2-7, with D possibly TRBD2 on 6 matching bases. Germline CDR1 and CDR2: LGHNA and YSLEER. The length of the CDR3 is 15 residues. V lost 0 bases and J lost 7, with 16 bases in between.

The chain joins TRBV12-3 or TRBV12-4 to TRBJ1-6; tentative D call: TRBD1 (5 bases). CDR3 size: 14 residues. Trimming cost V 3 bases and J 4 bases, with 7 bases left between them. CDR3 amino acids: CASSLKGYNSPLHF. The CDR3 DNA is TGTGCCAGCAGTTTGAAGGGGTATAATTCACCCCTCCACTTT.

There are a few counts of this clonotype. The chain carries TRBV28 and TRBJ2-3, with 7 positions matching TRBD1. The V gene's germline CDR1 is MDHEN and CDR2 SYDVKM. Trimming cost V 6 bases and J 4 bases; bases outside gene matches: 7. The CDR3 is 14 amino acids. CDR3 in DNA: TGTGCCAGCAGCTTGGGACAGAGAGCAGATACGCAGTATTTT. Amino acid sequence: CASSLGQRADTQYF. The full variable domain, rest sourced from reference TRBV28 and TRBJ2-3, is DVKVTQSSRYLVKRTGEKVFLECVQDMDHENMFWYRQDPGLGLRLIYFSYDVKMKEKGDIPEGYSVSREKKERFSLILESASTNQTSMYLCASSLGQRADTQYFGPGTRLTVL.

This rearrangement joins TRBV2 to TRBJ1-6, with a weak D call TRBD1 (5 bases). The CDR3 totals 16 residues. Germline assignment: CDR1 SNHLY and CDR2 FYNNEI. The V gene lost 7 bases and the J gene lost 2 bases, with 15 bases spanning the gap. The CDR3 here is CASIWGESTYNSPLHF. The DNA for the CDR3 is TGTGCCAGCATCTGGGGGGAAAGCACCTATAATTCACCCCTCCACTTT.

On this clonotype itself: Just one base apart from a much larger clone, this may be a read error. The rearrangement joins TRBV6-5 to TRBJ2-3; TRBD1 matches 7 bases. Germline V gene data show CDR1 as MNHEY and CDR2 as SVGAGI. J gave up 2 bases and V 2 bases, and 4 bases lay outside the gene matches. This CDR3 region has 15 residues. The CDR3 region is CASSYVGQNTDTQYF. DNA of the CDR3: TGTGCCAGCAGTTACGTGGGACAGAACACAGATACGCAGTATTTT.

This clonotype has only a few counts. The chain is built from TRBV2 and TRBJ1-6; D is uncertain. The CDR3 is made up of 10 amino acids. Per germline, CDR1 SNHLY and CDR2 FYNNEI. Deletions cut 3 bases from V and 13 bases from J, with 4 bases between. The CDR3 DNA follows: TGTGCCAGCAGTGAGCCCCCCCTCCACTTT. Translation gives CASSEPPLHF.

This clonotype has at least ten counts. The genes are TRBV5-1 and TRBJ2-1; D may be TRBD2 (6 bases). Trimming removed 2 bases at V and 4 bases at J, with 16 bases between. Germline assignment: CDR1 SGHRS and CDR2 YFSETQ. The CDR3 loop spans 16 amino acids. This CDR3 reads CASSLLFGSLYNEQFF. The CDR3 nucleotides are TGCGCCAGCAGCTTACTGTTCGGGAGCCTATACAATGAGCAGTTCTTC.

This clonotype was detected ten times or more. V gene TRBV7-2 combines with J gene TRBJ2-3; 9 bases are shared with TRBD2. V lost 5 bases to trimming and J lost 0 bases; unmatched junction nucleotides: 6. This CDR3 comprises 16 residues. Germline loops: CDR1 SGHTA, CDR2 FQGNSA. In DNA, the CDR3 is TGTGCCAGCAGCCCCGGGACTAGCCCCAGCACAGATACGCAGTATTTT. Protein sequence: CASSPGTSPSTDTQYF.

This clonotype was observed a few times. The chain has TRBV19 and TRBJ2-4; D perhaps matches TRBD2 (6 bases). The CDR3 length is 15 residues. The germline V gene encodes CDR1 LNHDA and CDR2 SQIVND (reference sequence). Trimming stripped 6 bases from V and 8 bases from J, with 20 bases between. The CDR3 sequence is CASSRGARGLYIQYF. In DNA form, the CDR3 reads TGTGCCAGTAGCCGGGGCGCCCGGGGGTTATACATTCAGTACTTC.

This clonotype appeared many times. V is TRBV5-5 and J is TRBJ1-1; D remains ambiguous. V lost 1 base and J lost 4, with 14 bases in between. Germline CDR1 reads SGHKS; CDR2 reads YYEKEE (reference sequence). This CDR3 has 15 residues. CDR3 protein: CASSLMSGGITEAFF. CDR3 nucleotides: TGTGCCAGCAGCTTGATGTCAGGAGGAATCACTGAAGCTTTCTTT.

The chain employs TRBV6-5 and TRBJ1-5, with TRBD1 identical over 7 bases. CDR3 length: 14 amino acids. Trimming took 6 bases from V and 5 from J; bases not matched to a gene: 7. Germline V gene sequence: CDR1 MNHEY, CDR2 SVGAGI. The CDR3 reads CASRAQGSHQPQHF. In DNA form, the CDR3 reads TGTGCCAGCAGAGCACAGGGGTCGCATCAGCCCCAGCATTTT.

The CDR3 spells CASSLGGRTYEQYF. In DNA, the CDR3 is TGTGCCAGCAGCTTAGGGGGACGAACCTACGAGCAGTACTTC. The chain joins TRBV11-2 to TRBJ2-7; D is tentatively TRBD1 or TRBD2 (5 bases each). Trimming took 1 base from V and 2 from J, leaving 9 bases between them. This CDR3 contains 14 residues. Germline loops: CDR1 SGHAT, CDR2 FQNNGV. The full variable domain, with the rest looked up from reference TRBV11-2 and TRBJ2-7, is EAGVAQSPRYKIIEKRQSVAFWCNPISGHATLYWYQQILGQGPKLLIQFQNNGVVDDSQLPKDRFSAERLKGVDSTLKIQPAKLEDSAVYLCASSLGGRTYEQYFGPGTRLTVT.

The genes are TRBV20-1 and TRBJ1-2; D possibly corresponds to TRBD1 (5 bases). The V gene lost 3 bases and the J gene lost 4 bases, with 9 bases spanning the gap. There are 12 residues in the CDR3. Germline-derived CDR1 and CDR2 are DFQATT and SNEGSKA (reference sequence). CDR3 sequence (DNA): TGCAGTGCTAGGCAGGGTAGCTATGGCTACACCTTC. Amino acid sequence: CSARQGSYGYTF.

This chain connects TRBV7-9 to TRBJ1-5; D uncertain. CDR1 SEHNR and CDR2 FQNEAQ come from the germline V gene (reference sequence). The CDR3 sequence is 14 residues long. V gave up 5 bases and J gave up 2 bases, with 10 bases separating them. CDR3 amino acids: CASSLPEGNQPQHF. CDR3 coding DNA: TGTGCCAGCAGCCTCCCGGAAGGCAATCAGCCCCAGCATTTT.

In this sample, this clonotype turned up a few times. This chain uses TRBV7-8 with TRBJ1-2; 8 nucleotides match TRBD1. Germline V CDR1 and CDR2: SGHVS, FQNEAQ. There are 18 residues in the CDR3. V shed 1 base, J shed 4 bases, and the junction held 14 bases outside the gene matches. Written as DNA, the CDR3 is TGTGCCAGCAGCTTAGTGGTGCCAGGGGGCCACAGGAGCTATGGCTACACCTTC. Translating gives CASSLVVPGGHRSYGYTF.

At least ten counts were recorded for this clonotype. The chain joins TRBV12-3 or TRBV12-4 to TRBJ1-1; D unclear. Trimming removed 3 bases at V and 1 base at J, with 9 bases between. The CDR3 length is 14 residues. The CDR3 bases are TGTGCCAGCAGTTTCCAGTTAGGGAACACTGAAGCTTTCTTT. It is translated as CASSFQLGNTEAFF.

The CDR3 DNA reads as TGTGCCAGCAGCTTAGGAGTAAAGGGGACCACTGAAGCTTTCTTT. Amino acids: CASSLGVKGTTEAFF. This sequence joins TRBV7-8 and TRBJ1-1, with a weak D call TRBD1 (5 bases). The V gene's germline CDR1 is SGHVS and CDR2 FQNEAQ. CDR3 length: 15 amino acids. V was shortened by 1 base and J by 4 bases, with 13 bases between the two germline ends.

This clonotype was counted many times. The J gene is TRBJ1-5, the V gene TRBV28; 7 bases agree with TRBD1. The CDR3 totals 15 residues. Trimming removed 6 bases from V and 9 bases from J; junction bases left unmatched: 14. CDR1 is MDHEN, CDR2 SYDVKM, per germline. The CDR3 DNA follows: TGTGCCAGCAGGAACCGGGACAGTCTTACCCGGCCCCAGCATTTT. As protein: CASRNRDSLTRPQHF.

CDR3 sequence: CASSYRLRGPEAFF. CDR3 sequence (DNA): TGTGCCAGCAGTTACAGGCTTAGGGGGCCTGAAGCTTTCTTT. The gene calls are TRBV6-5 and TRBJ1-1, with 7 bases that match TRBD1. The length of the CDR3 is 14 residues. The J segment lost 6 bases and the V segment lost 2 bases, leaving 6 bases of the junction unmatched. Germline CDR1 MNHEY, CDR2 SVGAGI.